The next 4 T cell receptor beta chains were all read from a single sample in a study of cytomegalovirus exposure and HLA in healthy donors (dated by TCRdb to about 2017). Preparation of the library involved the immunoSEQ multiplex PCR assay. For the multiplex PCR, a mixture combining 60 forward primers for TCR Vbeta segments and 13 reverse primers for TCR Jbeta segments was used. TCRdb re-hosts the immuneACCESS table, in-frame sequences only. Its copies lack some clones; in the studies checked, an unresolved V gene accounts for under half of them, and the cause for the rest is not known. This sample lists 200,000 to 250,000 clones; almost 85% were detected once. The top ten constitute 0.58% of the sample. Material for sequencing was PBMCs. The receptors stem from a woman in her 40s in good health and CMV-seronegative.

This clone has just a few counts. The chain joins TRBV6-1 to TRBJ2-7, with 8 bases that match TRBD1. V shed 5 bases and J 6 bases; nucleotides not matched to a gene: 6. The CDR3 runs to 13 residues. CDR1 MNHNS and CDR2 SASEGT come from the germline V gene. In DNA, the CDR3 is TGTGCCAGCAGTTCCGGACAGGGTGGCGAGCAGTACTTC. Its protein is CASSSGQGGEQYF.

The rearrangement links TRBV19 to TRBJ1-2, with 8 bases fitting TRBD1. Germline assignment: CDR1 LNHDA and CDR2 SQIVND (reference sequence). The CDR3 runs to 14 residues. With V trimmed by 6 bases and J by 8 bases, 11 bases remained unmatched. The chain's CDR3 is CASSHPGTGRGYTF. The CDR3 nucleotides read TGTGCCAGTAGCCACCCCGGGACAGGAAGAGGCTACACCTTC.

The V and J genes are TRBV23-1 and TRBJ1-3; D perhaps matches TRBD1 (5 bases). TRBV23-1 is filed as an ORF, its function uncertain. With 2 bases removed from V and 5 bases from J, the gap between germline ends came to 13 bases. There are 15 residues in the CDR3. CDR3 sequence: CASSQRRDRRNTIYF. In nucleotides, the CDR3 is TGCGCCAGCAGTCAACGCAGGGATCGGAGAAACACCATATATTTT.

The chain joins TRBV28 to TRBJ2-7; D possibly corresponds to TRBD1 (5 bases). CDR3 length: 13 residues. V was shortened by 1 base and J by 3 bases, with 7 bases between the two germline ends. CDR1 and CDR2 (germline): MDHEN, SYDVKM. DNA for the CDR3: TGTGCCAGCAGTTTATCAGGGAACTACGAGCAGTACTTC. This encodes CASSLSGNYEQYF.